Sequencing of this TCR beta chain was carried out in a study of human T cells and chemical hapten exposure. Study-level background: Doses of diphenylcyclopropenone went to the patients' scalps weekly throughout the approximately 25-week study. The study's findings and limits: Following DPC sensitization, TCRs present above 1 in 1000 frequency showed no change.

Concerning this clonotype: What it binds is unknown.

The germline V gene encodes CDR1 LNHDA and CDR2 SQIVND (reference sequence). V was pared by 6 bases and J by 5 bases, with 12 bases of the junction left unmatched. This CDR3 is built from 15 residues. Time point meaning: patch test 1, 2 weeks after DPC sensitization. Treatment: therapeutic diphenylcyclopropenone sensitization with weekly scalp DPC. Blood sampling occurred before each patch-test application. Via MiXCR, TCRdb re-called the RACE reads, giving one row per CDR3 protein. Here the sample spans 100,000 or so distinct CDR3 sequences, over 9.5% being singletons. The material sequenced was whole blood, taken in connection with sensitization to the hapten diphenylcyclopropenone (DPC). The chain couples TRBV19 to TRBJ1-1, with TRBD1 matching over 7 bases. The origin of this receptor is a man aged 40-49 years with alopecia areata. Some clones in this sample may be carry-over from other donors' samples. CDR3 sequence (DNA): TGTGCCAGTAGGCCACAGGGGACCTCGGGGACTGAAGCTTTCTTT. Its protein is CASRPQGTSGTEAFF. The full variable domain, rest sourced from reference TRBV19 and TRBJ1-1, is DGGITQSPKYLFRKEGQNVTLSCEQNLNHDAMYWYRQDPGQGLRLIYYSQIVNDFQKGDIAEGYSVSREKKESFPLTVTSAQKNPTAFYLCASRPQGTSGTEAFFGQGTRLTVV.